Below, one T cell receptor (beta chain) is given with its context. Antigen unknown. These data are taken from a study of cytomegalovirus exposure and HLA in healthy donors. Study-wide background: From donors who were HLA-typed, an early data release held 75 million to 85 million unique TCRs. Notes on the study in general: Both high specificity and high sensitivity reportedly marked the classifier's diagnosis of cytomegalovirus status. With further analysis later on, most CMV-associated TCR beta chains appeared HLA-restricted. Versus the roughly 670-donor mean, an Asian-associated ancestry cluster reportedly showed fewer N-insertions in a later analysis.

60 Vbeta and 13 Jbeta primers were used in PCR. Clones were read by immunoSEQ multiplex PCR, and TCRdb kept only the in-frame ones, dropping some. The top ten hold less than 4.5% of the sample, which has some 200,000 clones, more than 65% seen once. This CDR3 is built from 17 residues. Germline-derived CDR1 and CDR2 are LGHNA and YSLEER. Unmatched junction bases numbered 5, after V lost 0 bases and J lost 0 bases. The rearrangement joins TRBV4-3 to TRBJ1-3; 7 bases agree with TRBD1. Specimen: PBMCs. The clonotype originates from a man aged 45-65 years in good health and CMV-seronegative. Here the CDR3 DNA reads TGCGCCAGCAGCCAAGAGAAGGGGGCGACCTCTGGAAACACCATATATTTT. Its protein product is CASSQEKGATSGNTIYF.